Reported below is one T cell receptor beta chain. The CDR3 spans 22 residues. The ends lost 3 bases at V and 7 bases at J; junction bases unmatched: 29. The germline CDR1 and CDR2 sequences are WNHNN and SYGVQD (reference sequence). This specimen belongs to a study of shared clonotypes between healthy human individuals. Produced via immunoSEQ multiplex PCR; TCRdb's table is partial and in-frame only. The sample has approximately 2,000,000 clones, about 94% seen once. As defined, naive CD8 cells were CD45RO-negative and positively selected for CCR7, with terminally differentiated effector memory CD45RA+ cells excluded.

This TCR was recovered from a man in his late teens or twenties in good health. Some clones in this sample may be carry-over from other donors' samples. This chain joins TRBV10-1 and TRBJ1-1; the match to TRBD1 covers 10 bases. The sequenced material came from naive CD8+ T cells from PBMCs. The DNA for the CDR3 is TGCGCCAGCAGTGACCCCGGTATAATCCCTCCCCCCCCTGACAGGGGGCTCGGTGAAGCTTTCTTT. Translated: CASSDPGIIPPPPDRGLGEAFF.